The next 7 T cell receptor beta chains were all read from a single sample in a study of T cells in women clearing cervical HPV infection. The data were produced by immunoSEQ multiplex PCR, yet TCRdb's version contains in-frame clones alone and is incomplete. This table lists 15,000 to 20,000 clones. The sequenced material came from blood buffy coat. Every receptor here comes from a woman between 18 and 70 years old with a cervical HPV16 infection that either progressed to CIN3+ or cleared (not recorded which).

Points on this clone: From the germline J gene comes the end of the CDR3, since the read stops 3 residues before it. The J gene is TRBJ2-3, the V gene TRBV7-9, with TRBD1 as a possible D gene (6 bases). Germline V gene lookup returns CDR1 SEHNR and CDR2 FQNEAQ (reference sequence). CDR3 size: 15 residues. V lost 1 base to trimming and J lost 0 bases, with 8 bases between them. CDR3 region: CASSLVQGSTDTQYF. The covered CDR3 bases are TGTGCCAGCAGCTTAGTCCAGGGGAGCACAGATACG.

A remark on this clone: The read ends 3 residues shy of where the CDR3 ends; the end is completed using the germline J gene. The rearrangement uses TRBV15 and TRBJ2-7; 8 bases match TRBD1. V dropped 3 bases and J dropped 6; count of bases not matched to a gene: 10. There are 15 residues in the CDR3. Germline CDR1 is LNHNV and CDR2 is YYDKDF (reference sequence). CDR3 loop: CATSRQGATRSEQYF. The CDR3 DNA, read in part, is TGTGCCACCAGCAGGCAGGGGGCCACACGCTCCGAG.

Concerning this clone itself: The junction differs from germline at one of its ends, possibly a read error. The read ends 3 residues early relative to the CDR3; the germline J gene fills the gap. V gene TRBV30 combines with J gene TRBJ1-1, with TRBD1 identical over 7 bases. CDR3 length: 15 residues. The germline gives CDR1 GTSNPN, CDR2 SVGIG (reference sequence). This CDR3 is CARSDVGTATGEAFF. The CDR3 bases that were read are TGTGCCCGGAGCGACGTCGGGACAGCTACCGGTGAA.

CDR3 DNA, as far as it was read: TGTGCCAGCAGCTTAGGGAGGGGGAGCTACAATGAC. Its translation: CASSLGRGSYND. The full-length CDR3 reads as CASSLGRGSYNDYTF. The V gene is TRBV7-9, the J gene TRBJ1-2; TRBD1 is a possible D gene (6 bases). Read coverage stops 3 residues before the CDR3 terminus; the germline J gene supplies the remainder. This CDR3 is 15 amino acids long. Germline assignment: CDR1 SEHNR and CDR2 FQNEAQ (reference sequence).

A note on this clone: The missing CDR3 end, 3 residues past where the read stops, is filled in from the germline J gene. The rearrangement joins TRBV6-2 or TRBV6-3 to TRBJ1-1; no clear D. The V and J ends lost 2 bases and 4 bases respectively, with 8 bases between them. The CDR3 sequence is 13 residues long. Germline V gene sequence: CDR1 MNHEY, CDR2 SVGEGT. The CDR3 spells CASSYGRPTEAFF. The part of the CDR3 DNA that was read is TGTGCCAGCAGTTACGGGCGTCCCACTGAA.

In the case of this clone: The read halts 3 residues ahead of the CDR3 end, with the missing end drawn from the germline J gene. V is TRBV19 and J is TRBJ2-3; 9 bases are shared with TRBD2. The germline V gene encodes CDR1 LNHDA and CDR2 SQIVND (reference sequence). The CDR3 is made up of 17 amino acids. V lost 5 bases, J lost 3 bases, and 12 bases stayed unmatched. CDR3 loop: CASSPRSQRGVTDTQYF. The sequenced CDR3 bases are TGTGCCAGTAGTCCCCGGTCACAGCGGGGGGTGACAGATACG.

For this clone: Coverage ceases 3 residues before the CDR3 finishes, and the germline J gene fills in the end. Additional DNA sequences in this sample encode the identical CDR3. The chain recombines TRBV4-1 with TRBJ2-2; 7 bases fit TRBD1. This CDR3 region has 18 residues. Trimming removed 0 bases from V and 5 bases from J; junction bases left unmatched: 12. Germline V gene sequence: CDR1 MGHRA, CDR2 YSYEKL. The CDR3 protein is CASSQEGRGQGRTGELFF. The part of the CDR3 DNA that was read is TGCGCCAGCAGCCAAGAGGGTAGGGGGCAGGGTAGGACCGGGGAG.